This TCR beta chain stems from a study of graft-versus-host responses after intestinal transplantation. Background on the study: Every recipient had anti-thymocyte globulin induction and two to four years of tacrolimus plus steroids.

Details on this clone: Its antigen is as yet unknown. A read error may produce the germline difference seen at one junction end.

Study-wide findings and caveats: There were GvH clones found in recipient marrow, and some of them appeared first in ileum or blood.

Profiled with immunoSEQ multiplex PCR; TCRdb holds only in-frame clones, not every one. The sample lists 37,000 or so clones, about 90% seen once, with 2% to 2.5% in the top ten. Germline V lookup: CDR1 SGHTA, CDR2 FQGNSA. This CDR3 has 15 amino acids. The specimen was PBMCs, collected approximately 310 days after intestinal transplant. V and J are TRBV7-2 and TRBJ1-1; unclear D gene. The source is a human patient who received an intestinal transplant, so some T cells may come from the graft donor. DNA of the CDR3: TGTGCCAGCAGCCTAGCGCCAGGCAGAGGCACTGAAGCTTTCTTT. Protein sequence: CASSLAPGRGTEAFF.